The clone carrying this T cell receptor beta chain came up many times. TCRdb re-called the 5' RACE reads through MiXCR, storing one row per CDR3 protein. There are approximately 67,000 distinct CDR3 sequences in the sample; 9.1% occur only once, and more than 2.5% lies in the top ten. Germline CDR1 SGDLS, CDR2 YYNGEE. With 0 bases removed from V and 1 base from J, the gap between germline ends came to 7 bases. The CDR3 is made up of 14 amino acids. This sample stems from a study of early T cells in non-severe SARS-CoV-2 infection. The chain joins TRBV9 to TRBJ2-5; possibly TRBD1 for D (6 bases). This receptor was obtained from an adult who was a healthcare worker with PCR-confirmed SARS-CoV-2 infection or an uninfected control (not recorded which). The sample taken for sequencing was whole blood. CDR3 residues: CASSVGGLQETQYF. The CDR3 DNA reads TGTGCCAGCAGCGTAGGGGGGCTCCAAGAGACCCAGTACTTC.